This entry lists 24 T cell receptor beta chains sequenced from one sample in a study of metastatic and nonmetastatic thyroid tumors (dated by TCRdb to 2020 to 2022). Library preparation used PCR. Sequencing took place on an Illumina HiSeq 4000. Through fastp at Q25 and MiXCR, TCRdb rebuilt clones from the public reads, retaining in-frame beta chains. Counted in this sample were roughly 21,000 clones; over 25% of them appeared once. More than 13% of the sample lies in the top ten. None of the patients had been given any treatment before thyroid surgery. Sequencing was done on a sample of tumor tissue. Source of these receptors: a male donor with papillary thyroid cancer or a benign thyroid nodule (not recorded which). Some clones in this sample may be carry-over from other donors' samples.

This clone was detected only a few times. This could be a read error, since a much larger clone is one nucleotide away. Distinct nucleotide sequences in the sample also encode this CDR3. J is TRBJ1-1 and V is TRBV28; unclear D gene. V lost 5 bases, J lost 5 bases, and 9 bases lay in between. The CDR3 spans 12 residues. The V gene's germline CDR1 is MDHEN and CDR2 SYDVKM. CDR3 DNA: TGTGCCAGCAGTCCCCGCGATACTGAAGCTTTCTTT. It translates to CASSPRDTEAFF.

This clone was detected ten times or more. The rearrangement links TRBV10-1 to TRBJ2-1; 8 positions match TRBD2. Unmatched junction bases numbered 7, after V lost 9 bases and J lost 0 bases. Per germline, CDR1 WNHNN and CDR2 SYGVQD (reference sequence). CDR3 length equals 15 residues. CDR3 nucleotide sequence: TGCGCCAGTCTTATAGCGGGGAGCTCCTACAATGAGCAGTTCTTC. This translates into CASLIAGSSYNEQFF.

Only a few counts were recorded for this clone. The gene calls are TRBV20-1 and TRBJ2-3, with D maybe TRBD1 (6 bases). V was pared by 6 bases and J by 2 bases, with 15 bases between. Germline V gene sequence: CDR1 DFQATT, CDR2 SNEGSKA (reference sequence). This CDR3 contains 14 residues. The CDR3 loop is CSALGHLDTDTQYF. The CDR3 nucleotides read TGCAGTGCCCTGGGACATCTAGACACAGATACGCAGTATTTT.

This chain links TRBV20-1 with TRBJ2-3; D is possibly TRBD1 (5 bases). Germline V gene data show CDR1 as DFQATT and CDR2 as SNEGSKA (reference sequence). The CDR3 has 16 residues. V was clipped by 4 bases and J by 0 bases, with 17 bases between them. The chain's CDR3 is CSATTPRQSSTDTQYF. In DNA, the CDR3 is TGCAGTGCTACCACCCCGAGACAGAGCAGCACAGATACGCAGTATTTT.

In this sample, this clone turned up many times. The V gene is TRBV20-1, the J gene TRBJ2-1; 8 positions agree with TRBD2. Germline CDR1 DFQATT, CDR2 SNEGSKA (reference sequence). The CDR3 sequence is 14 residues long. V was clipped by 7 bases and J by 7 bases; unmatched bases: 12. The CDR3 DNA is TGCAGTGGAAGATTTAGCGGGGCCCTAAATGAGCAGTTCTTC. The encoded protein is CSGRFSGALNEQFF.

This clone was counted only a few times. The chain is built from TRBV6-2 or TRBV6-3 and TRBJ1-2; TRBD1 matches at 7 bases. CDR3 length equals 13 residues. CDR1 and CDR2 (germline): MNHEY, SVGEGT. Trimming took 2 bases from V and 7 from J; bases not matched to a gene: 4. CDR3 DNA sequence: TGTGCCAGCAGTTACGGGACAGCCGGTGGCTACACCTTC. As protein: CASSYGTAGGYTF.

Comment on this clone: One end of the junction varies from germline; a read error may be responsible. This rearrangement joins TRBV19 to TRBJ1-5, with D hard to call. The CDR3 spans 13 residues. Germline V CDR1 and CDR2: LNHDA, SQIVND (reference sequence). Here the CDR3 DNA reads TGTACCAGTAGTATAGGGAGTACTCAGCCCCATCATTTT. Its translation: CTSSIGSTQPHHF. Using reference TRBV19 and TRBJ1-5 for the parts outside the CDR3, the full variable domain is DGGITQSPKYLFRKEGQNVTLSCEQNLNHDAMYWYRQDPGQGLRLIYYSQIVNDFQKGDIAEGYSVSREKKESFPLTVTSAQKNPTAFYLCTSSIGSTQPHHFGDGTRLSIL.

Written as DNA, the CDR3 is TGTGCCAGCAGCTCCACTTACAAGCAGTACTTC. Encoded protein: CASSSTYKQYF. V gene TRBV11-2 combines with J gene TRBJ2-7; D ambiguous. Germline V gene sequence: CDR1 SGHAT, CDR2 FQNNGV. The CDR3 has 11 amino acids. V was cut by 4 bases and J by 8 bases, with 9 bases left in between.

This clone was counted a few times. V and J are TRBV10-1 and TRBJ2-7; TRBD2 is a possible D gene (6 bases). Germline lookup yields CDR1 WNHNN and CDR2 SYGVQD (reference sequence). V shed 2 bases and J shed 4 bases, with 9 bases lying between them. The length of the CDR3 is 13 residues. The CDR3: CASSEGLSYEQYF. DNA for the CDR3: TGCGCCAGCAGTGAGGGACTATCATACGAGCAGTACTTC.

This clone was seen only a few times. The chain carries TRBV6-2 or TRBV6-3 and TRBJ1-1; perhaps TRBD1 as D (5 bases). The germline CDR1 and CDR2 sequences are MNHEY and SVGEGT. The length of the CDR3 is 15 residues. Trimming left V 0 bases short and J 1 base short, with 9 bases between. CDR3: CASSYSSGGNTEAFF. DNA for the CDR3: TGTGCCAGCAGTTACTCATCTGGGGGGAACACTGAAGCTTTCTTT.

This clone came up many times. The chain employs TRBV7-2 and TRBJ2-7; D possibly corresponds to TRBD2 (5 bases). Germline V gene data show CDR1 as SGHTA and CDR2 as FQGNSA. The V and J ends lost 0 bases and 5 bases respectively, with 8 bases between them. The CDR3 is made up of 13 amino acids. The CDR3 sequence: CASSLAAGNEQYF. CDR3 nucleotide sequence: TGTGCCAGCAGCTTAGCGGCCGGGAACGAGCAGTACTTC.

By frequency in the sample, this clone is medium-sized. The gene calls are TRBV12-3 or TRBV12-4 and TRBJ1-1, with D perhaps TRBD1 (5 bases). The CDR3 is 12 residues long. Trimming cost V 5 bases and J 10 bases, with 14 bases left between them. CDR3 in amino acids: CASSSGAWRAFF. In DNA, the CDR3 is TGTGCCAGCAGTAGTGGGGCGTGGAGAGCTTTCTTT.

The chain is built from TRBV6-1 and TRBJ2-7, with 11 positions matching TRBD2. The CDR3 extends over 15 amino acids. Germline assignment: CDR1 MNHNS and CDR2 SASEGT. V shed 4 bases, J shed 0 bases, and the junction held 2 bases outside the gene matches. Here the CDR3 reads CASSGGLAVSYEQYF. DNA of the CDR3: TGTGCCAGCAGTGGGGGACTAGCGGTCTCCTACGAGCAGTACTTC.

About this clone: A much more abundant neighbour one base away suggests this may be a read error. Other DNA sequences in the same sample also yield this CDR3. This chain uses TRBV27 with TRBJ2-2; perhaps TRBD1 as D (6 bases). This CDR3 comprises 14 residues. The germline V gene encodes CDR1 MNHEY and CDR2 SMNVEV (reference sequence). The CDR3 DNA follows: TGTGCCGGCTGGAGACAGGCCGACACCGGTGAGCTGTTTTTT. This translates into CAGWRQADTGELFF.

Details on this clone: This specimen includes other DNA sequences encoding the same CDR3. The genes are TRBV6-1 and TRBJ2-7; TRBD1 is a possible D gene (6 bases). V was trimmed by 1 base and J by 9 bases, leaving 19 bases between them. There are 15 residues in the CDR3. Germline CDR1 is MNHNS and CDR2 is SASEGT. In DNA, the CDR3 is TGTGCCAGCAGTGAAGACCCGGACAGAGGTGCAGGGCAGTACTTC. The encoded protein is CASSEDPDRGAGQYF.

This clone qualifies as medium-sized. The rearrangement uses TRBV11-1 and TRBJ2-7; TRBD1 matches 10 bases. This CDR3 is built from 16 residues. Losses at the gene ends were 7 bases for V and 9 bases for J; bases not matched to a gene: 18. CDR1 and CDR2 from the germline V gene are SGHAT and FQDESV (reference sequence). This CDR3 is CASIPSAGGQGVGQYF. CDR3 coding DNA: TGTGCCAGCATCCCCAGCGCAGGAGGACAGGGGGTAGGGCAGTACTTC.

This chain uses TRBV6-5 with TRBJ1-1; D remains unclear. Germline V CDR1 and CDR2: MNHEY, SVGAGI. The V and J ends lost 4 bases and 5 bases respectively, with 17 bases between them. CDR3 length equals 15 residues. This chain's CDR3 is CASSWSQRLGTEAFF. CDR3 nucleotides: TGTGCCAGCAGTTGGTCCCAGCGGTTAGGGACTGAAGCTTTCTTT.

The V gene is TRBV19, the J gene TRBJ2-7; D possibly corresponds to TRBD1 (5 bases). CDR1 is LNHDA and CDR2 is SQIVND in the germline V gene (reference sequence). Trimming stripped 6 bases from V and 3 bases from J, with 18 bases between. The CDR3 is 15 amino acids. In nucleotides, the CDR3 is TGTGCCAGTAGCACCCTCGACATGCAGGGCTACGAGCAGTACTTC. This codes for CASSTLDMQGYEQYF.

By sample share, this clone is medium-sized. The chain employs TRBV28 and TRBJ2-7; 9 bases are shared with TRBD1. Germline V lookup: CDR1 MDHEN, CDR2 SYDVKM. The CDR3 consists of 15 residues. V lost 6 bases to trimming and J lost 5 bases; unmatched junction nucleotides: 11. This CDR3 is CASSAAGQGSHEQYF. The CDR3 bases are TGTGCCAGCAGCGCCGCGGGACAGGGCTCACACGAGCAGTACTTC. The full variable domain, with the rest looked up from reference TRBV28 and TRBJ2-7, is DVKVTQSSRYLVKRTGEKVFLECVQDMDHENMFWYRQDPGLGLRLIYFSYDVKMKEKGDIPEGYSVSREKKERFSLILESASTNQTSMYLCASSAAGQGSHEQYFGPGTRLTVT.

This chain joins TRBV5-1 and TRBJ1-2; 9 bases are a match to TRBD1. The V gene's germline CDR1 is SGHRS and CDR2 YFSETQ. The CDR3 covers 13 residues. Trimming cost V 4 bases and J 7 bases; bases outside gene matches: 5. Here the CDR3 DNA reads TGCGCCAGCAGCCCTGGGACAGGGTCTGGCTACACCTTC. Its translation is CASSPGTGSGYTF. Variable domain in full (rest from reference TRBV5-1 and TRBJ1-2): KAGVTQTPRYLIKTRGQQVTLSCSPISGHRSVSWYQQTPGQGLQFLFEYFSETQRNKGNFPGRFSGRQFSNSRSEMNVSTLELGDSALYLCASSPGTGSGYTFGSGTRLTVV.

This clone occurred a few times. The V call is TRBV2, the J call TRBJ2-3; D might be TRBD1 (6 bases). The V gene's germline CDR1 is SNHLY and CDR2 FYNNEI. With 4 bases removed from V and 4 bases from J, the gap between germline ends came to 15 bases. CDR3 size: 15 residues. The chain's CDR3 is CASSVHRVGADTQYF. The DNA of the CDR3 is TGTGCCAGCAGTGTCCACAGGGTTGGGGCAGATACGCAGTATTTT.

This clone was found once. This chain joins TRBV5-4 and TRBJ1-5; D call uncertain. V lost 2 bases and J lost 5, with 8 bases in between. There are 13 residues in the CDR3. Germline V gene lookup returns CDR1 SGHNT and CDR2 YYREEE (reference sequence). Written as DNA, the CDR3 is TGTGCCAGCAGCTTTAGGGTCCATCAGCCCCAGCATTTT. It encodes CASSFRVHQPQHF.

This chain uses TRBV11-2 with TRBJ2-2, with 7 bases lining up with TRBD1. Per the germline V gene, CDR1 is SGHAT and CDR2 is FQNNGV. CDR3 length: 15 amino acids. The trim removed 8 bases at V and 1 base at J, leaving 7 bases unmatched. CDR3 region: CASGDRVRNTGELFF. The DNA for the CDR3 is TGTGCCAGCGGCGACAGGGTGAGGAACACCGGGGAGCTGTTTTTT.

Many counts were recorded for this clone. J is TRBJ2-3 and V is TRBV11-1, with D perhaps TRBD2 (6 bases). This CDR3 has 16 residues. Trimming took off 7 bases at V and 2 bases at J, with 19 bases between the two ends. The germline V gene encodes CDR1 SGHAT and CDR2 FQDESV (reference sequence). The CDR3 here is CASTYSGGANTDTQYF. The CDR3 DNA reads TGTGCCAGCACCTACTCCGGGGGAGCTAACACAGATACGCAGTATTTT.